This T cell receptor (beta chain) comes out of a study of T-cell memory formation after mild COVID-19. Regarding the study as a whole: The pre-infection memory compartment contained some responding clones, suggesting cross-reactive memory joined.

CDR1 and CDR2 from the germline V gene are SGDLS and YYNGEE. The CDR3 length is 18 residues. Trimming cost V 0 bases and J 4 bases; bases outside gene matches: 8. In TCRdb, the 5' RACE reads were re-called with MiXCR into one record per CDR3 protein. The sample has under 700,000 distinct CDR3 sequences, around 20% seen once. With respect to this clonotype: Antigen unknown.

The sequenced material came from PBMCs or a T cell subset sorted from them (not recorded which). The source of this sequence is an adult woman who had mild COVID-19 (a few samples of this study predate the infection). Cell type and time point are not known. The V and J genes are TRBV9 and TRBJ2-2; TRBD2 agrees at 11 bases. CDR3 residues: CASSVVLSGRAGTGELFF. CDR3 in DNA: TGTGCCAGCAGCGTAGTTCTTAGCGGGAGGGCAGGCACCGGGGAGCTGTTTTTT.